This T cell receptor (beta chain) was observed in a study of cytomegalovirus exposure and HLA in healthy donors. Overall study results and limits: An Asian-associated ancestry cluster reportedly showed fewer N-insertions than the approximately 620-donor mean in a later analysis. CMV serostatus was the sole immune exposure data available. It was reportedly the case that the classifier diagnosed cytomegalovirus status with high specificity and sensitivity.

V dropped 2 bases and J dropped 5; count of bases not matched to a gene: 9. The CDR3 consists of 16 residues. Germline V gives CDR1 SGHRS, CDR2 YFSETQ. Worth noting for this clone: Its cognate antigen is unknown.

PCR was performed using 60 Vbeta and 13 Jbeta primers. Assay used: immunoSEQ multiplex PCR; TCRdb lists only in-frame clones, some missing. The sample lists about 170,000 clones, 70% to 80% occurring once. The sample comprised PBMCs. The clonotype comes from a woman in her twenties or thirties in good health and CMV-seropositive. The rearrangement joins TRBV5-1 to TRBJ1-2; 10 positions match TRBD1. The CDR3 sequence is CASSFDSGQGLYGYTF. CDR3 sequence (DNA): TGCGCCAGCAGCTTCGACTCGGGACAGGGGTTGTATGGCTACACCTTC.